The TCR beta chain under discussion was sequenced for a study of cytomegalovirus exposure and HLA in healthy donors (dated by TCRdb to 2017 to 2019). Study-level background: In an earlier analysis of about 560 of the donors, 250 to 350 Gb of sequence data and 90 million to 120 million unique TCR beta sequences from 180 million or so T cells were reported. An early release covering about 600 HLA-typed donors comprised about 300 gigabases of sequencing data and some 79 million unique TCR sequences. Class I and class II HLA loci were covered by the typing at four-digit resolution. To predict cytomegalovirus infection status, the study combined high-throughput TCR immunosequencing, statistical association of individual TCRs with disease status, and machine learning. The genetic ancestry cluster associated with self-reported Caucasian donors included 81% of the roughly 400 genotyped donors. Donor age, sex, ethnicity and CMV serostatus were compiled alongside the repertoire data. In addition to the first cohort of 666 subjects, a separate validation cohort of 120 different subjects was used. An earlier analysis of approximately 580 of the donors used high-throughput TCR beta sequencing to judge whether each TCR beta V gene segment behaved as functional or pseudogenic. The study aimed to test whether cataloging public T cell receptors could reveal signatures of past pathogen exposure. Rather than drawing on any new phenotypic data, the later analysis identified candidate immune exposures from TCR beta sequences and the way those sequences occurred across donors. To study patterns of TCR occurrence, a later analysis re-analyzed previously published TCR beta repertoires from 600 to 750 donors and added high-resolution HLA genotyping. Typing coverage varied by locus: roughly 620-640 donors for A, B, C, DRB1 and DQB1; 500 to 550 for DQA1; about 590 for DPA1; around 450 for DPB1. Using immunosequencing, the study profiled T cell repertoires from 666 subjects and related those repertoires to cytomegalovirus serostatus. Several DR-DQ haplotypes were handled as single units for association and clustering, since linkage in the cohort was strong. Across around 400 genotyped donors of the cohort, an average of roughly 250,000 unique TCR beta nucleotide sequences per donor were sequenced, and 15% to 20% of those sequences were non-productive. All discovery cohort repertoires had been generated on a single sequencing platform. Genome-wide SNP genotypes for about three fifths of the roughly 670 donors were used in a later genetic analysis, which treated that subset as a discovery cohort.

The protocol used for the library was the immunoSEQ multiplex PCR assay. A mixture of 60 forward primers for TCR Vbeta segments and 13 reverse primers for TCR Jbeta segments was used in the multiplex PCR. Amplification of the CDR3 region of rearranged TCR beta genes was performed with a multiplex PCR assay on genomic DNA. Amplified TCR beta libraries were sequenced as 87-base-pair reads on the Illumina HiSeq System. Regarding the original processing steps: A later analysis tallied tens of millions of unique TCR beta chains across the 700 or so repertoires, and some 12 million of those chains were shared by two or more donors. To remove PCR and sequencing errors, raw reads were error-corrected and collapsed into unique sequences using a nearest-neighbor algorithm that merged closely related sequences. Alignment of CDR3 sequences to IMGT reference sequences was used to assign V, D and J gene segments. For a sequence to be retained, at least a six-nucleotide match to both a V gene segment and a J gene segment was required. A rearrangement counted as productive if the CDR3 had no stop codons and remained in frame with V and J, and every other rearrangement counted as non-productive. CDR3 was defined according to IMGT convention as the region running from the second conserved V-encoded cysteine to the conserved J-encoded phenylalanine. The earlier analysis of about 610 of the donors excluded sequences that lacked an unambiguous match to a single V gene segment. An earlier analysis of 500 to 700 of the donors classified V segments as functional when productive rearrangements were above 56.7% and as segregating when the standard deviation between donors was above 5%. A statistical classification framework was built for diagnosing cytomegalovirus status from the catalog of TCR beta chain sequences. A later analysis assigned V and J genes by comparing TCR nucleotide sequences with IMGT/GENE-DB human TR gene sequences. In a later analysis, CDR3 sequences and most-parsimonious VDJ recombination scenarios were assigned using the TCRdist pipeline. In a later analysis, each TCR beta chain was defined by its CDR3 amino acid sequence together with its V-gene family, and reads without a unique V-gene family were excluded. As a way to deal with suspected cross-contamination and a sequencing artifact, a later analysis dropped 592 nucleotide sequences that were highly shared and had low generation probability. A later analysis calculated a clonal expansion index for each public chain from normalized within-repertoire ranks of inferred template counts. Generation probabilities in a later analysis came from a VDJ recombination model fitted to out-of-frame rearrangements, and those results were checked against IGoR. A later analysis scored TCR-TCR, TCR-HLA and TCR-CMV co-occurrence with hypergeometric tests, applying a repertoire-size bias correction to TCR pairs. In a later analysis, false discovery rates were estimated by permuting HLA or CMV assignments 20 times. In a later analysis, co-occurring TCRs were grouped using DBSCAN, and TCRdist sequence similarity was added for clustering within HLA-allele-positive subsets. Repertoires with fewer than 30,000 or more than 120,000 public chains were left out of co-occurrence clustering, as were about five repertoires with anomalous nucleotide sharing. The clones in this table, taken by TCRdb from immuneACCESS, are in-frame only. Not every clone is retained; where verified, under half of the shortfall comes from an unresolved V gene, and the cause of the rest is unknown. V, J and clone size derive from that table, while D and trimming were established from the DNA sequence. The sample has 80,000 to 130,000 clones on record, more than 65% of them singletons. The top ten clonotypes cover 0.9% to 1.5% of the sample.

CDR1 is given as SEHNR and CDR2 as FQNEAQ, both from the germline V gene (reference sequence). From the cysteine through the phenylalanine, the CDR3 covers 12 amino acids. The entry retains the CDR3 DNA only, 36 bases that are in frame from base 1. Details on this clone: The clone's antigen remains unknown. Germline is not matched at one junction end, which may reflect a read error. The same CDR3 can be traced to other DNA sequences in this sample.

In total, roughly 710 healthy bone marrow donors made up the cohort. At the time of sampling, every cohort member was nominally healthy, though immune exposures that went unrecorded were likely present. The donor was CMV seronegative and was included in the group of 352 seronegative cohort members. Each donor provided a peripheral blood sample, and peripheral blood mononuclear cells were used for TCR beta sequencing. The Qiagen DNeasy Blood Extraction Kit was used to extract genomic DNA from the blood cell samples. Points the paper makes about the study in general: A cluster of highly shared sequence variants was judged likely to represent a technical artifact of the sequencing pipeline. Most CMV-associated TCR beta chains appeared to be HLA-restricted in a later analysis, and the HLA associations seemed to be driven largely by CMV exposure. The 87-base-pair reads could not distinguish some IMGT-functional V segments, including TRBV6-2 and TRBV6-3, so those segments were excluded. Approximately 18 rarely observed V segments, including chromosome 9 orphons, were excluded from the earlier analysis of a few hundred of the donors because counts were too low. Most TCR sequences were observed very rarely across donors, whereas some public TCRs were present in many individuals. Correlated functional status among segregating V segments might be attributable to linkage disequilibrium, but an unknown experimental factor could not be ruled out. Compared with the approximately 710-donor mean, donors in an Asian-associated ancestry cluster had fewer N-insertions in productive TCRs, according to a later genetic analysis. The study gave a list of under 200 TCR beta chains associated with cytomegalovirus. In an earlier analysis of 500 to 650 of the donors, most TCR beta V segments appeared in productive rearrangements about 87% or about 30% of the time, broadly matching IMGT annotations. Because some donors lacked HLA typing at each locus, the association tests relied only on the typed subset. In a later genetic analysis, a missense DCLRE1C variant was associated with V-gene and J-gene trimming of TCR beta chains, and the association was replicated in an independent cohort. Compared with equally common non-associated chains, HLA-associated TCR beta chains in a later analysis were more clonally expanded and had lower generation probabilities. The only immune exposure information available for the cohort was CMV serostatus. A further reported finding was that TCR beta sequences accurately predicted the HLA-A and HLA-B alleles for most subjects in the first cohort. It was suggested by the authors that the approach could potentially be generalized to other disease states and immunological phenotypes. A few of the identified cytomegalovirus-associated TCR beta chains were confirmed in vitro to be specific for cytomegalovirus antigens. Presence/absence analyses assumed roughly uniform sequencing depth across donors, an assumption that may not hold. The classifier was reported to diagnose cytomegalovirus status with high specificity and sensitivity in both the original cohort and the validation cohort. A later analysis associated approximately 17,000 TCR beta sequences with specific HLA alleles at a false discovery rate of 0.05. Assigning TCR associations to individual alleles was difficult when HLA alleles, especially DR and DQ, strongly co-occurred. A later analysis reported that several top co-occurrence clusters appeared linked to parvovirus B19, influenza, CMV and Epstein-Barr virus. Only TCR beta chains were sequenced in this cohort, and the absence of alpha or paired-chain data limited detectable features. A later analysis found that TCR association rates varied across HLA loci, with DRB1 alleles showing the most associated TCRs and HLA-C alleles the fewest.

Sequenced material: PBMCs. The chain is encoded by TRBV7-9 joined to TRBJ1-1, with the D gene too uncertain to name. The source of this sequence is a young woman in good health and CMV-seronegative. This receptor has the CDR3 CSSSFGGTEAFF. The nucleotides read TGTTCCAGCAGCTTTGGAGGGACTGAAGCTTTCTTT.